This passage covers 3 T cell receptor beta chains from one sample sequenced in a study of human T cells and chemical hapten exposure. TCRdb used MiXCR to reprocess the RACE reads, holding one entry per CDR3 protein. The data show 350,000 to 400,000 distinct CDR3 sequences, 4% to 6% seen once. Time point indicated: pre-sensitization, week 0. The treatment is: therapeutic diphenylcyclopropenone sensitization with weekly scalp DPC. This sample comprised whole blood, obtained in connection with sensitization to the hapten diphenylcyclopropenone (DPC). The receptor set was obtained from a woman aged 50 to 60 with alopecia areata. Some clones in this sample may be carry-over from other donors' samples.

V gene TRBV5-5 combines with J gene TRBJ2-2; D uncertain. Germline CDR1 reads SGHKS; CDR2 reads YYEKEE (reference sequence). The CDR3 sequence is 14 residues long. Trimming removed 0 bases from V and 5 bases from J, with 8 bases in between. DNA of the CDR3: TGTGCCAGCAGCTTGGAGGGTAGGACCGGGGAGCTGTTTTTT. Its protein product is CASSLEGRTGELFF.

This clonotype was seen a few times. The chain carries TRBV27 and TRBJ2-7; weak D call: TRBD2 (6 bases). With 8 bases removed from V and 2 bases from J, the gap between germline ends came to 13 bases. This CDR3 is built from 13 residues. Germline V CDR1 and CDR2: MNHEY, SMNVEV (reference sequence). DNA for the CDR3: TGTGCCAGCGCCTTGGCGGGGACCTACGAGCAGTACTTC. Encoded protein: CASALAGTYEQYF.

The chain recombines TRBV6-5 with TRBJ2-1, with 16 bases matching TRBD2. The length of the CDR3 is 16 residues. Germline lookup yields CDR1 MNHEY and CDR2 SVGAGI. J lost 7 bases, V lost 6 bases, and 6 bases had no gene match. CDR3 in amino acids: CASRGLAGGRVNEQFF. For the CDR3, the DNA is TGTGCCAGCAGGGGACTAGCGGGGGGGCGTGTAAATGAGCAGTTCTTC.